The 21 T cell receptor beta chains given below trace back to one sample, sequenced in a study of early T cells in non-severe SARS-CoV-2 infection. TCRdb itself ran the 5' RACE reads through MiXCR, one entry per CDR3 protein. There are some 66,000 distinct CDR3 sequences in the sample; about 12% occur only once, and approximately 5% lies in the top ten. Sequenced material: whole blood. The receptors stem from an adult who was a healthcare worker with PCR-confirmed SARS-CoV-2 infection or an uninfected control (not recorded which).

This clonotype has a count of ten or more. The J gene is TRBJ2-3, the V gene TRBV20-1; 9 bases are a match to TRBD2. Per the germline V gene, CDR1 is DFQATT and CDR2 is SNEGSKA (reference sequence). Trimming removed 4 bases from V and 4 bases from J; junction bases left unmatched: 3. The CDR3 is 13 residues long. The CDR3 is CSANSGSADTQYF. CDR3 coding DNA: TGCAGTGCTAATAGCGGGAGTGCAGATACGCAGTATTTT.

This rearrangement joins TRBV7-9 to TRBJ2-1; maybe TRBD2 (6 bases). The germline gives CDR1 SEHNR, CDR2 FQNEAQ (reference sequence). V was pared by 2 bases and J by 3 bases, with 11 bases between. The CDR3 is 15 residues long. CDR3 amino acids: CASSLTGADYNEQFF. In DNA form, the CDR3 reads TGTGCCAGCAGCTTAACGGGAGCGGACTACAATGAGCAGTTCTTC.

The J gene is TRBJ1-4, the V gene TRBV4-1, with 8 bases fitting TRBD1. There are 15 residues in the CDR3. The germline V gene has CDR1 MGHRA and CDR2 YSYEKL. Germline trimming cut 3 bases from V and 7 bases from J; bases unmatched to any gene: 7. This CDR3 reads CASSHSTGESEKLFF. The CDR3 DNA is TGCGCCAGCAGCCACTCGACAGGGGAATCTGAAAAACTGTTTTTT.

V usage is TRBV6-6 and J usage is TRBJ2-2; perhaps TRBD2 as D (7 bases). Looked up from germline, CDR1 is MNHNY and CDR2 is SVGAGI (reference sequence). The germline V and J ends were trimmed by 2 bases and 5 bases, with 15 bases remaining between them. This CDR3 is built from 16 residues. DNA for the CDR3: TGTGCCAGCAGTTACACAGGGACTATGGTAACCGGGGAGCTGTTTTTT. It specifies CASSYTGTMVTGELFF.

This clonotype was recorded many times. The chain employs TRBV7-9 and TRBJ2-3; the match to TRBD1 covers 11 bases. With 4 bases clipped from V and 15 bases from J, the junction kept 3 bases outside the gene matches. Germline V lookup: CDR1 SEHNR, CDR2 FQNEAQ (reference sequence). The CDR3 length is 11 residues. CDR3 sequence: CASSSGTGGYF. CDR3 DNA: TGTGCCAGCAGCTCCGGGACAGGGGGATATTTT.

This clonotype was recorded many times. The chain carries TRBV20-1 and TRBJ2-7; the match to TRBD1 covers 7 bases. The J segment lost 6 bases and the V segment lost 0 bases, leaving 8 bases of the junction unmatched. The CDR3 contains 14 residues. Germline CDR1 and CDR2: DFQATT and SNEGSKA (reference sequence). Here the CDR3 reads CSARDGGQPGEQYF. The CDR3 bases are TGCAGTGCTAGAGATGGGGGACAGCCCGGCGAGCAGTACTTC.

The rearrangement links TRBV6-1 to TRBJ2-1; the match to TRBD2 covers 10 bases. The CDR3 contains 14 residues. Germline lookup yields CDR1 MNHNS and CDR2 SASEGT. Losses at the gene ends were 8 bases for V and 8 bases for J; bases not matched to a gene: 9. CDR3 DNA: TGTGCCAGCCAAGCCCTAGCGGGGGCTGATGAGCAGTTCTTC. This sequence encodes CASQALAGADEQFF.

The genes are TRBV18 and TRBJ2-3; D remains ambiguous. In germline, CDR1 is KGHSH, CDR2 LQKENI. Trimming took off 0 bases at V and 4 bases at J, with 5 bases between the two ends. The CDR3 has 13 residues. In nucleotides, the CDR3 is TGTGCCAGCTCACCACCGGGGTCAGATACGCAGTATTTT. Translation gives CASSPPGSDTQYF.

The genes are TRBV5-1 and TRBJ2-1; possible D gene TRBD1, 5 bases. The CDR3 loop spans 14 amino acids. Deletions cut 5 bases from V and 9 bases from J, with 18 bases between. From germline, CDR1 is SGHRS and CDR2 YFSETQ. DNA of the CDR3: TGCGCCAGCAGAGGGGCGCGTGGGGTAGGTGAGCAGTTCTTC. Protein: CASRGARGVGEQFF. Full variable domain (missing parts from reference TRBV5-1 and TRBJ2-1): KAGVTQTPRYLIKTRGQQVTLSCSPISGHRSVSWYQQTPGQGLQFLFEYFSETQRNKGNFPGRFSGRQFSNSRSEMNVSTLELGDSALYLCASRGARGVGEQFFGPGTRLTVL.

This clonotype was seen a handful of times. The genes are TRBV11-2 and TRBJ2-1; D is ambiguous. This CDR3 region has 16 residues. V was pared by 0 bases and J by 0 bases, with 9 bases between. Germline CDR1 and CDR2: SGHAT and FQNNGV. Written as DNA, the CDR3 is TGTGCCAGCAGCTTAGAAACAGATTACTCCTACAATGAGCAGTTCTTC. Its translation is CASSLETDYSYNEQFF.

This CDR3 is CASSLAGGVTQYF. CDR3 DNA: TGCGCCAGCAGCTTGGCGGGAGGAGTGACCCAGTACTTC. V and J are TRBV5-1 and TRBJ2-5, with 7 bases aligning to TRBD2. Germline V gene sequence: CDR1 SGHRS, CDR2 YFSETQ. The CDR3 contains 13 residues. Trimming took 0 bases from V and 7 from J; bases not matched to a gene: 3.

The genes are TRBV10-3 and TRBJ2-5; TRBD2 agrees at 10 bases. CDR3 size: 18 residues. J lost 7 bases, V lost 0 bases, and 14 bases had no gene match. The V gene's germline CDR1 is ENHRY and CDR2 SYGVKD. The CDR3 loop reads CAISESSSSGRGGWTQYF. The CDR3 DNA sequence: TGTGCCATCAGTGAGTCATCTTCTAGCGGGAGAGGGGGATGGACCCAGTACTTC.

At least ten counts were recorded for this clonotype. V and J are TRBV7-9 and TRBJ1-5; D is unresolved. This CDR3 is built from 14 residues. Between the trimmed V and J ends, which lost 4 bases and 0 bases, there was a span of 7 bases. In germline, CDR1 is SEHNR, CDR2 FQNEAQ (reference sequence). CDR3 residues: CASSSSFSNQPQHF. The CDR3 DNA reads as TGTGCCAGCAGCTCTTCATTTAGCAATCAGCCCCAGCATTTT.

The chain links TRBV2 to TRBJ1-2; 11 nucleotides line up with TRBD1. Germline values: CDR1 SNHLY, CDR2 FYNNEI. Trimming removed 6 bases from V and 5 bases from J; junction bases left unmatched: 5. This CDR3 is built from 14 residues. The DNA of the CDR3 is TGTGCCAGCAGGCCGGGACAGGGGGATTATGGCTACACCTTC. Encoded protein: CASRPGQGDYGYTF.

This clonotype was detected many times. This chain connects TRBV5-5 to TRBJ2-7; D gene ambiguous. The CDR3 has 14 amino acids. Trimming removed 3 bases from V and 3 bases from J, with 13 bases in between. Germline V CDR1 and CDR2: SGHKS, YYEKEE (reference sequence). Written as DNA, the CDR3 is TGTGCCAGCAGCTCCCTCAGCGCAAGCTACGAGCAGTACTTC. As protein: CASSSLSASYEQYF.

V and J are TRBV6-5 and TRBJ2-7; 7 bases fit TRBD1. Germline assignment: CDR1 MNHEY and CDR2 SVGAGI. This CDR3 contains 15 residues. Germline trimming cut 6 bases from V and 2 bases from J; bases unmatched to any gene: 10. The CDR3 sequence: CASSLRGQGTYEQYF. CDR3 coding DNA: TGTGCCAGCAGCCTTAGGGGGCAGGGAACCTACGAGCAGTACTTC.

This clonotype has a handful of counts. V and J are TRBV29-1 and TRBJ2-4, with 8 bases that match TRBD2. The junction had 17 bases not matched to a gene; V was cut back by 7 bases and J by 0 bases. Per the germline V gene, CDR1 is SQVTM and CDR2 is ANQGSEA. The CDR3 covers 18 residues. CDR3 bases: TGCAGCGCCTGTATCGTTTGTACTAGCGGAGTAGCCAAAAACATTCAGTACTTC. Protein product: CSACIVCTSGVAKNIQYF.

The table lists this clonotype with many counts. The rearrangement joins TRBV11-2 to TRBJ2-3, with a weak D call TRBD1 (6 bases). The CDR3 length is 15 residues. CDR1 and CDR2 (germline): SGHAT, FQNNGV. Between the trimmed V and J ends, which lost 10 bases and 9 bases, there was a span of 26 bases. The CDR3 sequence: CAISTGPPAERTQYF. Here the CDR3 DNA reads TGTGCCATCTCGACAGGACCGCCAGCCGAACGAACGCAGTATTTT.

This clonotype showed up just a few times. The chain employs TRBV25-1 and TRBJ2-1, with D possibly TRBD2 on 6 matching bases. The V gene lost 10 bases and the J gene lost 4 bases, with 14 bases spanning the gap. Germline values: CDR1 MGHDK, CDR2 SYGVNS. The CDR3 length is 13 residues. CDR3 DNA: TGTGCCACAACCGGGAGACTTTACAATGAGCAGTTCTTC. It codes for CATTGRLYNEQFF.

In this sample, this clonotype turned up many times. J is TRBJ2-7 and V is TRBV6-2 or TRBV6-3; 11 bases fit TRBD2. The CDR3 is 15 amino acids. Germline-derived CDR1 and CDR2 are MNHEY and SVGEGT. The trim removed 6 bases at V and 0 bases at J, leaving 4 bases unmatched. CDR3 amino acids: CASRQTSGNSYEQYF. CDR3 bases: TGTGCCAGCAGGCAGACTAGCGGGAACTCCTACGAGCAGTACTTC.

In its sample, this clonotype was seen a few times. The genes are TRBV7-9 and TRBJ2-3; no clear D. Germline assignment: CDR1 SEHNR and CDR2 FQNEAQ (reference sequence). V was clipped by 7 bases and J by 2 bases, with 4 bases between them. The CDR3 loop spans 11 amino acids. CDR3 coding DNA: TGTGCCAGCACCAACACAGATACGCAGTATTTT. It translates to CASTNTDTQYF.